The clone carrying this T cell receptor (beta chain) has more than one count but fewer than ten. Its antigen is not identified. The sample comes from a study of T cell responses to AZD1222 COVID-19 vaccine. Across the whole study: Samples with a second dose at about 4 or about 12 weeks were pooled together. Findings of the study overall: With dominance at 160-218 and 743-854, vaccine-associated CD4 TCRs spanned spike. White British ancestry dominated among donors, who included more females, and clonal diversity was possibly underestimated. Variant regions that are unmutated are reportedly the target of nearly half of spike-specific TCRs.

Some clones are missing from TCRdb's copy, which holds only in-frame ones; the method was immunoSEQ multiplex PCR. The data contain some 90,000 clones, about 88% of them singletons. The J segment lost 4 bases and the V segment lost 1 base, leaving 5 bases of the junction unmatched. The CDR3 is 15 residues long. Germline CDR1 is LGHDT and CDR2 is YNNKEL (reference sequence). Specimen: peripheral blood, collected on day 0 of AZD1222 vaccination. This TCR derives from an adult in good health. The chain recombines TRBV3-1 (or the pseudogene TRBV3-2) with TRBJ2-7, with TRBD2 matching over 9 bases. Here the CDR3 reads CASSQVSGGPYEQYF. The DNA of the CDR3 is TGTGCCAGCAGCCAAGTTAGCGGGGGACCTTACGAGCAGTACTTC.